This T cell receptor (beta chain) stems from a study of T cells in Graves' hyperthyroidism and ophthalmopathy. For the study at large: Peripheral blood specimens were obtained at initial diagnosis, prior to any treatment. Study results and caveats: In blood, most of the thyroid clonotypes expanded above 0.001 were also present.

Thyroid ultrasound, orbital computed tomography, clinical symptoms, and serum thyroxine and TRAb underpinned diagnoses. Fresh peripheral blood, around 9.5 ml, yielded the PBMCs. V dropped 3 bases and J dropped 0 bases, with 9 bases sitting between them. The CDR3 has 15 amino acids. Per the germline V gene, CDR1 is GTSNPN and CDR2 is SVGIG (reference sequence). TCR beta CDR3 sequences were amplified from RNA transcripts. Carried out on the TCR CDR3, a first-round RT-PCR used the HTBI primer set. MiXCR, applied by TCRdb to the multiplex PCR reads, yields one record per CDR3 protein. The sample lists a few hundred thousand distinct CDR3 sequences; around 15% were seen once. At least ten counts were recorded for this clonotype. Its matching antigen is unknown.

This receptor was taken from a woman in her forties with Graves' ophthalmopathy. Source material: blood. This chain links TRBV30 with TRBJ2-6; D call uncertain. CDR3 sequence reads: CAWSDRISGANVLTF. Written as DNA, the CDR3 is TGTGCCTGGAGCGATAGAATCTCTGGGGCCAACGTCCTGACTTTC.